This passage covers 12 T cell receptor beta chains from one sample sequenced in a study of T cell responses to AZD1222 COVID-19 vaccine. The data were produced by immunoSEQ multiplex PCR, yet TCRdb's version contains in-frame clones alone and is incomplete. The sample includes over 120,000 clones, about 91% seen only once; the top ten take about 2.1%. Sequencing used peripheral blood, obtained on day 0 of AZD1222 vaccination. All receptors come from an adult in good health.

The chain joins TRBV27 to TRBJ2-7; 8 positions match TRBD2. Trimming removed 0 bases from V and 5 bases from J; junction bases left unmatched: 9. Germline CDR1 and CDR2: MNHEY and SMNVEV (reference sequence). The CDR3 covers 16 residues. CDR3: CASSLSKVAGFNEQYF. For the CDR3, the DNA is TGTGCCAGCAGTTTATCGAAAGTAGCGGGGTTCAACGAGCAGTACTTC.

The chain recombines TRBV7-9 with TRBJ2-1; D gene unclear. CDR3 length equals 11 residues. The V gene lost 5 bases and the J gene lost 5 bases, with 4 bases spanning the gap. CDR1 is SEHNR, CDR2 FQNEAQ, per germline (reference sequence). The CDR3 nucleotides read TGTGCCAGCAGCCCAGACAATGAGCAGTTCTTC. Translating gives CASSPDNEQFF.

The chain is built from TRBV4-1 and TRBJ1-2; possible D gene TRBD1, 6 bases. The germline V gene has CDR1 MGHRA and CDR2 YSYEKL. The CDR3 is made up of 16 amino acids. Between the trimmed V and J ends, which lost 1 base and 2 bases, there was a span of 14 bases. The CDR3 loop is CASSQGGQTRNYGYTF. Written as DNA, the CDR3 is TGCGCCAGCAGCCAAGGGGGACAAACGAGGAACTATGGCTACACCTTC.

CDR3 coding DNA: TGTGCCAGTAGCCCGGACAGGTGGACCCCAGGTACGCAGTATTTT. Protein sequence: CASSPDRWTPGTQYF. The chain employs TRBV19 and TRBJ2-3; 7 bases map to TRBD1. Unmatched junction bases numbered 14, after V lost 6 bases and J lost 8 bases. CDR1 is LNHDA and CDR2 is SQIVND in the germline V gene (reference sequence). This CDR3 has 15 residues.

This clone was recorded once. This chain joins TRBV7-8 and TRBJ1-5, with 8 bases identical to TRBD1. V was pared by 5 bases and J by 1 base, with 7 bases of the junction left unmatched. The CDR3 sequence is 16 residues long. Germline V gene data show CDR1 as SGHVS and CDR2 as FQNEAQ. The CDR3 region is CASSPTQGASNQPQHF. The CDR3 bases are TGTGCCAGCAGCCCTACCCAGGGGGCGAGCAATCAGCCCCAGCATTTT.

This clone was counted a few times. The CDR3 DNA is TGTGCCAGCTCACCACAGGCCGGACAGTGGGGCAATCAGCCCCAGCATTTT. This encodes CASSPQAGQWGNQPQHF. The chain is built from TRBV18 and TRBJ1-5; perhaps TRBD1 as D (6 bases). The CDR3 loop spans 17 amino acids. Germline-derived CDR1 and CDR2 are KGHSH and LQKENI. V lost 1 base to trimming and J lost 2 bases, with 15 bases between them.

This chain uses TRBV18 with TRBJ1-5, with TRBD1 matching over 8 bases. Losses at the gene ends were 4 bases for V and 2 bases for J; bases not matched to a gene: 7. Germline V gene data show CDR1 as KGHSH and CDR2 as LQKENI. The CDR3 is 16 residues long. CDR3 residues: CASSLNTQGGNQPQHF. CDR3 DNA sequence: TGTGCCAGCTCACTTAACACACAGGGGGGCAATCAGCCCCAGCATTTT. Based on the CDR3 plus reference TRBV18 and TRBJ1-5, the full variable domain is NAGVMQNPRHLVRRRGQEARLRCSPMKGHSHVYWYRQLPEEGLKFMVYLQKENIIDESGMPKERFSAEFPKEGPSILRIQQVVRGDSAAYFCASSLNTQGGNQPQHFGDGTRLSIL.

The CDR3 loop is CASSYRQRGTGELFF. CDR3 bases: TGTGCCAGCAGTTACCGACAGCGGGGGACCGGGGAGCTGTTTTTT. V usage is TRBV6-2 or TRBV6-3 and J usage is TRBJ2-2; 8 bases are a match to TRBD2. J gave up 5 bases and V 2 bases, and 4 bases lay outside the gene matches. The CDR3 contains 15 residues. CDR1 and CDR2 from the germline V gene are MNHEY and SVGEGT.

The V call is TRBV11-3, the J call TRBJ2-7, with a possible D match to TRBD1 (5 bases). Trimming took 5 bases from V and 0 from J, leaving 11 bases between them. The CDR3 is 14 residues long. CDR1 is SGHNT, CDR2 YENEEA, per germline. The CDR3 DNA sequence: TGTGCCAGCAGCATCTCAGGGATCTCCTACGAGCAGTACTTC. Translated: CASSISGISYEQYF.

This clone was detected a few times. The V call is TRBV5-4, the J call TRBJ1-3; D is undetermined. This CDR3 has 14 amino acids. The V end was cut by 3 bases, the J end by 0 bases, with 7 bases between. Germline CDR1 reads SGHNT; CDR2 reads YYREEE (reference sequence). CDR3: CASSWAASGNTIYF. The CDR3 DNA is TGTGCCAGCAGCTGGGCGGCCTCTGGAAACACCATATATTTT. Drawing the rest from reference TRBV5-4 and TRBJ1-3, the complete variable domain is ETGVTQSPTHLIKTRGQQVTLRCSSQSGHNTVSWYQQALGQGPQFIFQYYREEENGRGNFPPRFSGLQFPNYSSELNVNALELDDSALYLCASSWAASGNTIYFGEGSWLTVV.

This chain connects TRBV5-3 to TRBJ2-7; D ambiguous. TRBV5-3 is identified as an open reading frame with a role that is uncertain. Trimming left V 4 bases short and J 2 bases short, with 4 bases between. The CDR3 extends over 11 amino acids. As DNA, the CDR3 is TGTGCCAGAAGCATAGCCTACGAGCAGTACTTC. It encodes CARSIAYEQYF.

This clone was seen just once. The V gene is TRBV6-6, the J gene TRBJ2-7; D is possibly TRBD1 (6 bases). Trimming took 2 bases from V and 3 from J, leaving 11 bases between them. The germline CDR1 and CDR2 sequences are MNHNY and SVGAGI (reference sequence). The CDR3 spans 14 residues. CDR3 protein: CASSYGTGFYEQYF. The CDR3 nucleotides read TGTGCCAGCAGTTACGGTACAGGGTTCTACGAGCAGTACTTC.